Below are 17 T cell receptor beta chains sequenced from a single sample in a study of STAT5B mutations in CD4+ large granular lymphocyte leukemia. The repertoire was sequenced with immunoSEQ multiplex PCR; TCRdb's copy has only in-frame clones and lacks some. The sample yields roughly 38,000 clones, about 80% seen once. The sequenced sample was CD4+ T cells from blood buffy coats. All receptors derive from a human donor in good health.

This chain's CDR3 is CASSEANRGGETQYF. CDR3 sequence (DNA): TGTGCCAGCAGTGAAGCTAACAGGGGAGGGGAGACCCAGTACTTC. J is TRBJ2-5 and V is TRBV6-1; D is possibly TRBD1 or TRBD2 (7 bases each). CDR1 is MNHNS and CDR2 is SASEGT in the germline V gene. The CDR3 loop spans 15 amino acids. Trimming took 0 bases from V and 5 from J, leaving 13 bases between them.

In this sample, this clone turned up a few times. The V and J genes are TRBV6-1 and TRBJ1-1; D not certain. Germline loops: CDR1 MNHNS, CDR2 SASEGT. Trimming cost V 1 base and J 5 bases, with 14 bases left between them. The CDR3 is 15 amino acids. For the CDR3, the DNA is TGTGCCAGCAGTGAAGTGGGTTCGGGAGGAACTGAAGCTTTCTTT. This encodes CASSEVGSGGTEAFF.

CDR3: CASSLDRNTEAFF. CDR3 DNA sequence: TGTGCCAGCAGCTTAGATCGGAACACTGAAGCTTTCTTT. This chain uses TRBV11-2 with TRBJ1-1; D uncertain. Per germline, CDR1 SGHAT and CDR2 FQNNGV. Deletions cut 0 bases from V and 1 base from J, with 3 bases between. The CDR3 loop spans 13 amino acids.

CDR3 sequence: CASSEDYRGPETQYF. DNA of the CDR3: TGTGCCAGCAGTGAAGATTATCGGGGGCCGGAGACCCAGTACTTC. The V and J genes are TRBV6-1 and TRBJ2-5; D is perhaps TRBD1 or TRBD2 (6 bases each). The CDR3 is 15 residues long. Germline V gives CDR1 MNHNS, CDR2 SASEGT. The germline V and J ends were trimmed by 1 base and 5 bases, with 14 bases remaining between them.

This clone has a handful of counts. The V gene is TRBV5-8, the J gene TRBJ1-2, with TRBD1 matching 9 bases. Germline CDR1 SGHTS, CDR2 YDEGEE. The J segment lost 8 bases and the V segment lost 1 base, leaving 3 bases of the junction unmatched. The CDR3 spans 13 residues. The CDR3 loop reads CASSLWTGDGYTF. As DNA, the CDR3 is TGTGCCAGCAGCTTGTGGACAGGGGACGGCTACACCTTC. Complete variable domain (other parts from reference TRBV5-8 and TRBJ1-2): EAGVTQSPTHLIKTRGQQATLRCSPISGHTSVYWYQQALGLGLQFLLWYDEGEERNRGNFPPRFSGRQFPNYSSELNVNALELEDSALYLCASSLWTGDGYTFGSGTRLTVV.

The rearrangement uses TRBV28 and TRBJ2-7, with 10 bases fitting TRBD1. The CDR3 is 16 residues long. Unmatched junction bases numbered 13, after V lost 10 bases and J lost 1 base. The germline V gene has CDR1 MDHEN and CDR2 SYDVKM. This CDR3 reads CATEQTGTGVSYEQYF. CDR3 sequence (DNA): TGTGCCACTGAACAAACGGGGACAGGGGTATCCTACGAGCAGTACTTC.

This clone showed up just once. The DNA for the CDR3 is TGTGCCAGCAGTTACTCCGGGACAGGGGGCTACAATGAGCAGTTCTTC. Its translation is CASSYSGTGGYNEQFF. J is TRBJ2-1 and V is TRBV6-5; 11 bases align to TRBD1. With V trimmed by 0 bases and J by 3 bases, 1 base remained unmatched. CDR3 length: 16 residues. Per the germline V gene, CDR1 is MNHEY and CDR2 is SVGAGI.

V gene TRBV7-9 combines with J gene TRBJ1-3; D gene uncertain. This CDR3 spans 15 amino acids. Trimming left V 5 bases short and J 0 bases short, with 11 bases between. Per the germline V gene, CDR1 is SEHNR and CDR2 is FQNEAQ (reference sequence). The CDR3 nucleotides read TGTGCCAGCAGCACTACAGCGTCCTCTGGAAACACCATATATTTT. Translation: CASSTTASSGNTIYF.

The chain couples TRBV10-3 to TRBJ2-3, with 8 bases aligning to TRBD2. V gave up 4 bases and J gave up 4 bases; unmatched junction bases: 13. CDR1 is ENHRY and CDR2 is SYGVKD in the germline V gene. This CDR3 contains 17 residues. CDR3 region: CAISVIPSGLVADTQYF. CDR3 coding DNA: TGTGCCATCAGTGTAATCCCTTCGGGACTAGTGGCAGATACGCAGTATTTT.

This sequence joins TRBV25-1 and TRBJ2-7; a weak D match, TRBD1 (5 bases). Deletions cut 8 bases from V and 1 base from J, with 9 bases between. The CDR3 consists of 12 residues. CDR1 is MGHDK and CDR2 is SYGVNS in the germline V gene. As DNA, the CDR3 is TGTGCCAGCCAGGGTGCTTCCTACGAGCAGTACTTC. Protein: CASQGASYEQYF.

This rearrangement joins TRBV7-6 to TRBJ2-3; 8 bases agree with TRBD1. This CDR3 spans 15 amino acids. V shed 5 bases, J shed 2 bases, and the junction held 6 bases outside the gene matches. Germline V lookup: CDR1 SGHVS, CDR2 FNYEAQ. CDR3 sequence (DNA): TGTGCCAGCAGCCCCGGACAGGGACACACAGATACGCAGTATTTT. The encoded protein is CASSPGQGHTDTQYF. The full variable domain, rest sourced from reference TRBV7-6 and TRBJ2-3, is GAGVSQSPRYKVTKRGQDVALRCDPISGHVSLYWYRQALGQGPEFLTYFNYEAQQDKSGLPNDRFSAERPEGSISTLTIQRTEQRDSAMYRCASSPGQGHTDTQYFGPGTRLTVL.

The V gene is TRBV7-2, the J gene TRBJ2-3, with 8 nucleotides matching TRBD2. The CDR3 is 16 residues long. CDR1 and CDR2 from the germline V gene are SGHTA and FQGNSA. V shed 1 base, J shed 0 bases, and the junction held 3 bases outside the gene matches. The CDR3 DNA sequence: TGTGCCAGCAGCTTAGTCGGCGGGGGGAGCACAGATACGCAGTATTTT. This sequence encodes CASSLVGGGSTDTQYF. The full variable domain, rest sourced from reference TRBV7-2 and TRBJ2-3, is GAGVSQSPSNKVTEKGKDVELRCDPISGHTALYWYRQSLGQGLEFLIYFQGNSAPDKSGLPSDRFSAERTGGSVSTLTIQRTQQEDSAVYLCASSLVGGGSTDTQYFGPGTRLTVL.

The chain recombines TRBV7-9 with TRBJ2-1; D is tentatively TRBD1 or TRBD2 (6 bases each). V shed 5 bases and J shed 2 bases, with 13 bases lying between them. Germline values: CDR1 SEHNR, CDR2 FQNEAQ (reference sequence). This CDR3 contains 15 residues. This chain's CDR3 is CASSPRGAAYNEQFF. The CDR3 region has the DNA TGTGCCAGCAGCCCGAGGGGGGCGGCCTACAATGAGCAGTTCTTC. Complete variable domain (other parts from reference TRBV7-9 and TRBJ2-1): DTGVSQNPRHKITKRGQNVTFRCDPISEHNRLYWYRQTLGQGPEFLTYFQNEAQLEKSRLLSDRFSAERPKGSFSTLEIQRTEQGDSAMYLCASSPRGAAYNEQFFGPGTRLTVL.

The chain employs TRBV12-5 and TRBJ2-1, with D maybe TRBD2 (6 bases). This CDR3 spans 17 amino acids. Trimming pared 1 base from V and 2 bases from J, leaving 15 bases between. Germline values: CDR1 LGHNT, CDR2 FRNRAP. In nucleotides, the CDR3 is TGTGCTAGTGGTTTGGAGGGAACTAGCCGAGCCTACAATGAGCAGTTCTTC. This encodes CASGLEGTSRAYNEQFF.

This chain joins TRBV6-6 and TRBJ2-1; D is uncertain. The CDR3 covers 13 residues. The germline V gene encodes CDR1 MNHNY and CDR2 SVGAGI (reference sequence). The V and J ends lost 10 bases and 7 bases respectively, with 17 bases between them. CDR3 DNA: TGTGCCACGCGAGACCCGACCTCAAATGAGCAGTTCTTC. This translates into CATRDPTSNEQFF.

V gene TRBV5-1 combines with J gene TRBJ2-5; TRBD1 might be the D (5 bases). CDR3 length equals 17 residues. CDR1 and CDR2 from the germline V gene are SGHRS and YFSETQ. The V end was cut by 0 bases, the J end by 1 base, with 16 bases between. The CDR3, as DNA: TGCGCCAGCAGCTTGGCCAGGGTCCAATCCCCCCAAGAGACCCAGTACTTC. Amino acids: CASSLARVQSPQETQYF.

The J gene is TRBJ1-2, the V gene TRBV6-1; possible D gene TRBD1, 6 bases. In germline, CDR1 is MNHNS, CDR2 SASEGT. CDR3 size: 12 residues. V was clipped by 9 bases and J by 2 bases, with 10 bases between them. The CDR3 nucleotides read TGTGCCAGTTCCGACAGGAACTATGGCTACACCTTC. Translation gives CASSDRNYGYTF.